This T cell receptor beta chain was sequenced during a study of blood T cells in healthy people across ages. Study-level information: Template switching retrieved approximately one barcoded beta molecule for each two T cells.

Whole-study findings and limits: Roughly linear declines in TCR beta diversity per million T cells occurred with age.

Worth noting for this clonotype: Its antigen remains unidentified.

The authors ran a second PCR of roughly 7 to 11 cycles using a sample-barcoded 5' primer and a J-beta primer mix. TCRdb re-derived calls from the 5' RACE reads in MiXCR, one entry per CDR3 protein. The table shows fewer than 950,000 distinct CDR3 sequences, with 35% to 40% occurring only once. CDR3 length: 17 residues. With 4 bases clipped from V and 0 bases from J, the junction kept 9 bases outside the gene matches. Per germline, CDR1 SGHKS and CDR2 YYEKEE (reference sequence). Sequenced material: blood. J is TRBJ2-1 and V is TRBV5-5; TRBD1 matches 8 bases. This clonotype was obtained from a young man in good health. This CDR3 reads CASSLFGDRSSYNEQFF. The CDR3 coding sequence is TGTGCCAGCAGCCTTTTTGGGGACAGGAGCTCCTACAATGAGCAGTTCTTC.